This T cell receptor (beta chain) was observed in a study of cytotoxic CD8 clonotypes in ibrutinib-treated CLL. Overall study: Patient counts were ten to eleven relapsed/refractory, around 15 treatment-naive and about 18 IGHV unmutated.

Comments on this clone: What it recognizes is unknown.

Findings and caveats of the study: Clonality was elevated at ibrutinib response and had returned toward baseline at progression.

Some clones are missing from TCRdb's copy, which holds only in-frame ones; the method was immunoSEQ multiplex PCR. The table lists 140,000 to 150,000 clones, about 76% of them singletons. The material sequenced was PBMCs, taken after 24 months of ibrutinib treatment. The sequence came from a human donor with chronic lymphocytic leukemia.

The CDR3 sequence: CASATGPGNTIYF. CDR3 DNA sequence: TGTGCCAGCGCCACAGGACCTGGAAACACCATATATTTT. V gene TRBV7-8 combines with J gene TRBJ1-3, with D perhaps TRBD1 (5 bases). The CDR3 is made up of 13 amino acids. CDR1 SGHVS and CDR2 FQNEAQ come from the germline V gene. Trimming pared 8 bases from V and 2 bases from J, leaving 10 bases between.